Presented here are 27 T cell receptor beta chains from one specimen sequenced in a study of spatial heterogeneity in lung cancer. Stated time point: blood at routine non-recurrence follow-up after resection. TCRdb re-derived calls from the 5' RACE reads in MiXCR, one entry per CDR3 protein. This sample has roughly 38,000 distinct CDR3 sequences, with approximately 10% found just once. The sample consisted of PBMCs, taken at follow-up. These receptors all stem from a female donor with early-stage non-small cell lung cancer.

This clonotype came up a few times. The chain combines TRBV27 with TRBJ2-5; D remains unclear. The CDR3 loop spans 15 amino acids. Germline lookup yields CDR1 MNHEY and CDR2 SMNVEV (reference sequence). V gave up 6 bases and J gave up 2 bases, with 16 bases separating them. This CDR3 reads CASSPTRSTQETQYF. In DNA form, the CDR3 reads TGTGCCAGCAGCCCGACGAGGAGTACTCAAGAGACCCAGTACTTC.

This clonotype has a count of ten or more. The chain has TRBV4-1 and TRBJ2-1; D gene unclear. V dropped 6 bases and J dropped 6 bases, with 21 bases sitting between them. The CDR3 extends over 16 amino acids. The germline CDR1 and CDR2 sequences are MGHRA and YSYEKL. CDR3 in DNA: TGCGCCAGCAGACAAAACTGGGTCGGTATAGTCAATGAGCAGTTCTTC. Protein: CASRQNWVGIVNEQFF.

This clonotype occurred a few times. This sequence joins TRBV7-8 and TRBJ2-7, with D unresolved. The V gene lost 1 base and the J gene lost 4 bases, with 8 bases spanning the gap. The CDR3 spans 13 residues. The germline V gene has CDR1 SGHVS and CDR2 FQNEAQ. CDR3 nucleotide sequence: TGTGCCAGCAGCTTAGGGCTAGGGTACGAGCAGTACTTC. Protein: CASSLGLGYEQYF.

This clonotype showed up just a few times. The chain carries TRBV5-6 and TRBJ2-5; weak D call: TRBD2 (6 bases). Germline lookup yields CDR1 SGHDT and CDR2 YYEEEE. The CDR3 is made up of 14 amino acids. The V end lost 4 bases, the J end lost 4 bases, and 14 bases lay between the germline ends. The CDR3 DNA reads TGTGCCAGCAGCCATCGGGACTCCCGAGAGACCCAGTACTTC. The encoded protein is CASSHRDSRETQYF.

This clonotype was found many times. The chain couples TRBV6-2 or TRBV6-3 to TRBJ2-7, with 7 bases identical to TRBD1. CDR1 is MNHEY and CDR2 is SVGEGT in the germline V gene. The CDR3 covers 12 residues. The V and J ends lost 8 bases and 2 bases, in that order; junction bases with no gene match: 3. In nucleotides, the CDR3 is TGTGCCAGCTTCACAGGGGCCTACGAGCAGTACTTC. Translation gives CASFTGAYEQYF.

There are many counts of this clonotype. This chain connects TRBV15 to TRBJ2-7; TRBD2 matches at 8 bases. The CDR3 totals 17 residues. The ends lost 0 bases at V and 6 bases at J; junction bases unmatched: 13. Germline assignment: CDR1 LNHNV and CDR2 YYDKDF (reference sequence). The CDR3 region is CATSRDRLGLAPSEQYF. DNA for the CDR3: TGTGCCACCAGCAGAGATCGGCTTGGACTAGCCCCCTCCGAGCAGTACTTC. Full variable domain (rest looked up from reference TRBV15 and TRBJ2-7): DAMVIQNPRYQVTQFGKPVTLSCSQTLNHNVMYWYQQKSSQAPKLLFHYYDKDFNNEADTPDNFQSRRPNTSFCFLDIRSPGLGDTAMYLCATSRDRLGLAPSEQYFGPGTRLTVT.

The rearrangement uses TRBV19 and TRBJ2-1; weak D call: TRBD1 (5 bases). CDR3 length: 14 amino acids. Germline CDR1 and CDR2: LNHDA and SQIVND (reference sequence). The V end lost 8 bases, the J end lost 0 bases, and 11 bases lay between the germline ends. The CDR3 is CASGTGSSYNEQFF. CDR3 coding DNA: TGTGCCAGTGGTACAGGAAGCTCCTACAATGAGCAGTTCTTC.

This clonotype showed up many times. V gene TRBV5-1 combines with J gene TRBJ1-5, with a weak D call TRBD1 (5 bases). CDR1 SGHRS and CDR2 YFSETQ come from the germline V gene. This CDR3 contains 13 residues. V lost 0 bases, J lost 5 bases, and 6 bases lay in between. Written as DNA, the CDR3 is TGCGCCAGCAGCTTGGGAGGGGATCAGCCCCAGCATTTT. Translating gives CASSLGGDQPQHF.

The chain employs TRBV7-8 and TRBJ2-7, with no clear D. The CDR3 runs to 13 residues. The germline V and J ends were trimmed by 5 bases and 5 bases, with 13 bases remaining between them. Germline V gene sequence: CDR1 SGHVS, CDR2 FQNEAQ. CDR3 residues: CASSPTRFNEQYF. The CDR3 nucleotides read TGTGCCAGCAGCCCCACCCGCTTTAACGAGCAGTACTTC.

CDR3 nucleotide sequence: TGTGCCAGCAGCTTGCAAGGCTACGAGCAGTTCTTC. Residues: CASSLQGYEQFF. This chain uses TRBV7-2 with TRBJ2-1; unclear D gene. The V end lost 3 bases, the J end lost 10 bases, and 10 bases lay between the germline ends. Germline CDR1 reads SGHTA; CDR2 reads FQGNSA. CDR3 length equals 12 residues.

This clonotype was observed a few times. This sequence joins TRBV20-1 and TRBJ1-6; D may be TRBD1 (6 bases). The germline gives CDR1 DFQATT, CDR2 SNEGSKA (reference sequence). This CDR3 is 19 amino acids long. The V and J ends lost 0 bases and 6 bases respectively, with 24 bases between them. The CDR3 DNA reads TGCAGTGCTAGAGATTACAGGGAGGGATCCGGGAGGGCTAATTCACCCCTCCACTTT. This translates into CSARDYREGSGRANSPLHF.

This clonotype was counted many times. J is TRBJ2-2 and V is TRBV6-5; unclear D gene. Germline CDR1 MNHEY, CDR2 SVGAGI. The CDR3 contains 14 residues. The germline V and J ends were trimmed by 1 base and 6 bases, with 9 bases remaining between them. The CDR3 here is CASSYFSQPGELFF. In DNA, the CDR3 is TGTGCCAGCAGTTACTTTTCGCAACCCGGGGAGCTGTTTTTT.

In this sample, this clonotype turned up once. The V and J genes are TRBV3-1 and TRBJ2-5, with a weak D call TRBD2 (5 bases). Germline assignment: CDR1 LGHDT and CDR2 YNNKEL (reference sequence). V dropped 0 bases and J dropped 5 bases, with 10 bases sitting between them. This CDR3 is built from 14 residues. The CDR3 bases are TGTGCCAGCAGCCAAGACCTGCGGGTGGAGACCCAGTACTTC. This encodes CASSQDLRVETQYF.

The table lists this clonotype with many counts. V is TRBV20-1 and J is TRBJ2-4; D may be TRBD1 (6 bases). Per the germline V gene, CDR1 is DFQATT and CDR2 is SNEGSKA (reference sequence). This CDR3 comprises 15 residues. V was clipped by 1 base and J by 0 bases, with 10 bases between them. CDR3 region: CSARVSGVAKNIQYF. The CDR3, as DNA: TGCAGTGCTAGAGTCTCAGGGGTAGCCAAAAACATTCAGTACTTC.

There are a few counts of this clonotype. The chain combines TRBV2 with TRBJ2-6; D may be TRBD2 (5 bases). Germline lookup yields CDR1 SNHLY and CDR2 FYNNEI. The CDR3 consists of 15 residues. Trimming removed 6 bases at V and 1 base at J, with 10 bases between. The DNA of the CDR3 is TGTGCCAGCAGGCCCCGGGGTTCTGGGGCCAACGTCCTGACTTTC. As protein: CASRPRGSGANVLTF.

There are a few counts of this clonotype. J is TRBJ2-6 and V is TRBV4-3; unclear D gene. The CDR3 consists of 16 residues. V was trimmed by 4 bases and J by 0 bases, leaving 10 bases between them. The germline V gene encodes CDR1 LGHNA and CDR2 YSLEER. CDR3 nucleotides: TGCGCCAGCAGCCTCCGACCGGGCTCTGGGGCCAACGTCCTGACTTTC. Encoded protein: CASSLRPGSGANVLTF.

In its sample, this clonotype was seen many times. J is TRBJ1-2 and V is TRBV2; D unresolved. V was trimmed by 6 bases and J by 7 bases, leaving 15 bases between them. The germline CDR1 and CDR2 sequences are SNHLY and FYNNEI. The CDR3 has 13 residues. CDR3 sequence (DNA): TGTGCCAGCAGGGCCGGTCTCTCCGGTGGCTACACCTTC. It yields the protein CASRAGLSGGYTF.

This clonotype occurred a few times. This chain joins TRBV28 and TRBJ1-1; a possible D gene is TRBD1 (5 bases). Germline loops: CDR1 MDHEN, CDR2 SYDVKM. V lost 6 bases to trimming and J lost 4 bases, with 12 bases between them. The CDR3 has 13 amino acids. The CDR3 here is CASSPAGGTEAFF. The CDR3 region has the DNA TGTGCCAGCAGCCCCGCGGGGGGCACTGAAGCTTTCTTT.

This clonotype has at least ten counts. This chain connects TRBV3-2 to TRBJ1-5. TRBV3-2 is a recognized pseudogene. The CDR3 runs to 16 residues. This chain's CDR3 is CASSQAGGEGNQPQHF. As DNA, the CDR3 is TGTGCCAGCAGCCAAGCGGGAGGGGAAGGCAATCAGCCCCAGCATTTT.

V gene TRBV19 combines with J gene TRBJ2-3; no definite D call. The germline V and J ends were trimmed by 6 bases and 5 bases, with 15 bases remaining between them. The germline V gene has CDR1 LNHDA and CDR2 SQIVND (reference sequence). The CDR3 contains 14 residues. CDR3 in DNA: TGTGCCAGTAGCCCGGGCTTGAAAGGAGATACGCAGTATTTT. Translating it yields CASSPGLKGDTQYF.

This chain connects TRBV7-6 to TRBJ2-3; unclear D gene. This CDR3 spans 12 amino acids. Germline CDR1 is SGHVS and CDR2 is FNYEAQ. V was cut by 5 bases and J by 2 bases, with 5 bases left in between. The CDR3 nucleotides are TGTGCCAGCAGCCGGACCACAGATACGCAGTATTTT. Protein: CASSRTTDTQYF.

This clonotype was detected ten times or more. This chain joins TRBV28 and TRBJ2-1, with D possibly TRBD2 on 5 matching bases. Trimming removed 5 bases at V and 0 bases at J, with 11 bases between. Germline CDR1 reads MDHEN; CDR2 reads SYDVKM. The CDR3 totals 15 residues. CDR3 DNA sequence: TGTGCCAGCAGTAAGCCGGGAAGCTCCTACAATGAGCAGTTCTTC. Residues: CASSKPGSSYNEQFF.

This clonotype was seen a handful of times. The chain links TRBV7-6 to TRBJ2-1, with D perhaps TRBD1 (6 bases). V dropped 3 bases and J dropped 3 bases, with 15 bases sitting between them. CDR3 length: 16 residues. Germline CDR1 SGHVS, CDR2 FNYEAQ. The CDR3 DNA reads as TGTGCCAGCAGCTTCAGACAGGCTCCTGTCTACAATGAGCAGTTCTTC. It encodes CASSFRQAPVYNEQFF.

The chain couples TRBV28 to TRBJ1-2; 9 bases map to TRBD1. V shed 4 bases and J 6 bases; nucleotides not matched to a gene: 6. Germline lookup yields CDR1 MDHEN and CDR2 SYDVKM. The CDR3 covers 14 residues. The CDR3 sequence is CASSSPGTGNGYTF. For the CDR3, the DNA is TGTGCCAGCAGTTCCCCCGGGACAGGGAATGGCTACACCTTC.

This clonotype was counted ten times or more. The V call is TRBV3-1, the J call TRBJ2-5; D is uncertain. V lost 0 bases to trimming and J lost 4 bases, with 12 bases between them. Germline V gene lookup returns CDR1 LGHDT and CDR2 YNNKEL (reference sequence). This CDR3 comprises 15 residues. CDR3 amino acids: CASSQDPISVETQYF. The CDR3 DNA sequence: TGTGCCAGCAGCCAAGATCCGATCTCGGTAGAGACCCAGTACTTC.

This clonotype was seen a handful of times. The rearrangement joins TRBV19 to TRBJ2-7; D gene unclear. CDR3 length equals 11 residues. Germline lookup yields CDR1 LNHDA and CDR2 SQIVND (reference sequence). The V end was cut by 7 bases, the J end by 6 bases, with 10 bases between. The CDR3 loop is CASKKGTEQYF. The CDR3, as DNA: TGTGCCAGTAAGAAGGGTACCGAGCAGTACTTC.

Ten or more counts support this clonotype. CDR3 sequence: CATSSTGASVNGELFF. The CDR3 DNA reads as TGTGCCACCAGCAGTACGGGGGCTTCGGTGAACGGGGAGCTGTTTTTT. The chain carries TRBV15 and TRBJ2-2; D may correspond to TRBD1 or TRBD2 (6 bases each). CDR3 length: 16 residues. V shed 3 bases and J shed 7 bases, with 18 bases lying between them. Germline CDR1 reads LNHNV; CDR2 reads YYDKDF (reference sequence).